The entry below gives a single T cell receptor (beta chain) sequence along with its context. Its antigen is still unknown. CDR1 SGHNT and CDR2 YYREEE come from the germline V gene (reference sequence). This CDR3 is built from 17 residues. V was pared by 4 bases and J by 4 bases, with 5 bases of the junction left unmatched. This PCR relied on a set of 60 Vbeta primers and 13 Jbeta primers. The repertoire was sequenced with immunoSEQ multiplex PCR; TCRdb's copy has only in-frame clones and lacks some. The sample has some 150,000 clones, and its top ten clones hold 2% to 2.5%. The sample originates from a study of cytomegalovirus exposure and HLA in healthy donors. Study as a whole: Among fewer than 500 genotyped donors, around 80% fell in the Caucasian-associated ancestry cluster.

Findings of the study overall: A missense variant in DCLRE1C was later tied to TCR beta V- and J-gene trimming.

The chain couples TRBV5-4 to TRBJ2-2, with 15 bases fitting TRBD2. Sequenced material: PBMCs. The receptor comes from a woman under 30 in good health and CMV-seronegative. Here the CDR3 reads CASSPGLAGGGTGELFF. The CDR3, as DNA: TGTGCCAGCAGCCCGGGACTAGCGGGAGGTGGCACCGGGGAGCTGTTTTTT.